This TCR beta chain stems from a study of OX40 agonist ivuxolimab in advanced cancers. The wider study: Intravenous ivuxolimab was administered to patients every 2 weeks at 0.01 to 10 mg/kg. The mean age was roughly 60 years, ranging from about 23 to 79, with 65% to 90% of participants male. A diagnosis of hepatocellular carcinoma, melanoma, renal cell or head and neck cancer was present in dose-escalation patients.

CDR3 length: 13 amino acids. Germline V CDR1 and CDR2: MNHEY, SMNVEV (reference sequence). V was clipped by 10 bases and J by 4 bases, with 16 bases between them. Generated by immunoSEQ multiplex PCR, the TCRdb table keeps only in-frame clones and is missing some. The sample includes approximately 82,000 clones, around 90% seen only once; the top ten take roughly 0.8%. This clone came up a few times. This clonotype was obtained from an adult with an advanced solid tumor such as melanoma, head and neck, liver or kidney cancer. This chain links TRBV27 with TRBJ1-1; possibly TRBD1 for D (6 bases). This specimen was CD4+ or CD8+ T cells sorted from blood, taken in a trial of the OX40 agonist ivuxolimab. CDR3 sequence (DNA): TGTGCCAACCCGAGGGGGGCGGGCACTGAAGCTTTCTTT. Encoded protein: CANPRGAGTEAFF.